Listed here are 10 T cell receptor beta chains from one sample, sequenced in a study of T cells in tumors after PD-1 blockade (dated by TCRdb to 2018 to 2020). Per the publication, the time point label means: before anti-PD-1 therapy. Preparation of the library involved the immunoSEQ multiplex PCR assay. This immuneACCESS table, as held by TCRdb, lists in-frame sequences with V and J called but not all clones. Of the missing ones, under half trace to an unresolved V gene in checked studies; the others have no known cause. The sample includes roughly 50,000 clones, with approximately 81% observed a single time. The ten largest clones capture about 4% of the sample. The sequencing here drew on PBMCs, taken before anti-PD-1 treatment. The receptor source for this set is a human donor with basal cell carcinoma.

V is TRBV28 and J is TRBJ1-2; perhaps TRBD1 as D (5 bases). Looked up from germline, CDR1 is MDHEN and CDR2 is SYDVKM. V dropped 4 bases and J dropped 8 bases, with 14 bases sitting between them. The CDR3 runs to 13 residues. CDR3 coding DNA: TGTGCCAGCAGTTCCCCCCAGGGTGGCGGCTACACCTTC. Protein sequence: CASSSPQGGGYTF.

The rearrangement joins TRBV7-9 to TRBJ1-4; no firm D call. Germline CDR1 reads SEHNR; CDR2 reads FQNEAQ (reference sequence). The CDR3 extends over 15 amino acids. V shed 0 bases and J shed 7 bases, with 12 bases lying between them. The CDR3 DNA reads TGTGCCAGCAGCTTAGCTGATATAACCGGTGAAAAACTGTTTTTT. Its translation is CASSLADITGEKLFF.

J is TRBJ2-1 and V is TRBV7-9; D is unclear. The V gene's germline CDR1 is SEHNR and CDR2 FQNEAQ (reference sequence). Trimming left V 5 bases short and J 5 bases short, with 13 bases between. The CDR3 loop spans 14 amino acids. CDR3 in DNA: TGTGCCAGCAGCCCCCTCAAAGGTAACAATGAGCAGTTCTTC. Protein product: CASSPLKGNNEQFF.

The chain recombines TRBV6-5 with TRBJ2-2; the match to TRBD2 covers 7 bases. The CDR3 runs 15 residues. Per germline, CDR1 MNHEY and CDR2 SVGAGI. Losses at the gene ends were 5 bases for V and 5 bases for J; bases not matched to a gene: 8. The CDR3 reads CASSPPGGRTGELFF. CDR3 bases: TGTGCCAGCAGTCCCCCGGGGGGACGAACCGGGGAGCTGTTTTTT.

The chain joins TRBV27 to TRBJ1-6, with D maybe TRBD1 (5 bases). The germline V gene encodes CDR1 MNHEY and CDR2 SMNVEV (reference sequence). Trimming left V 5 bases short and J 7 bases short, with 15 bases between. The CDR3 is made up of 15 amino acids. For the CDR3, the DNA is TGTGCCAGCAGTCCCGAATGGACATACAATTCACCCCTCCACTTT. This translates into CASSPEWTYNSPLHF.

The gene calls are TRBV18 and TRBJ2-5; TRBD1 agrees at 7 bases. The CDR3 extends over 15 amino acids. Per the germline V gene, CDR1 is KGHSH and CDR2 is LQKENI. With 6 bases clipped from V and 4 bases from J, the junction kept 11 bases outside the gene matches. As DNA, the CDR3 is TGTGCCAGCTCCCCCGACAGGGACCTGAGAGAGACCCAGTACTTC. Its protein is CASSPDRDLRETQYF.

The chain couples TRBV7-9 to TRBJ2-3; D ambiguous. Per germline, CDR1 SEHNR and CDR2 FQNEAQ (reference sequence). The V end lost 1 base, the J end lost 6 bases, and 5 bases lay between the germline ends. The CDR3 extends over 12 amino acids. Here the CDR3 DNA reads TGTGCCAGCAGCTTAGAGGGTGATACGCAGTATTTT. It specifies CASSLEGDTQYF.

The chain carries TRBV7-9 and TRBJ1-3; D might be TRBD1 (5 bases). V lost 3 bases, J lost 2 bases, and 11 bases lay in between. Germline-derived CDR1 and CDR2 are SEHNR and FQNEAQ (reference sequence). The CDR3 totals 15 residues. The CDR3 DNA reads TGTGCCAGCAGCTTCGAAGGGACGACTGGAAACACCATATATTTT. Its protein is CASSFEGTTGNTIYF.

The chain recombines TRBV6-5 with TRBJ2-1; possibly TRBD1 for D (6 bases). The CDR3 is 14 amino acids. Trimming cost V 5 bases and J 9 bases, with 17 bases left between them. The V gene's germline CDR1 is MNHEY and CDR2 SVGAGI. The CDR3 sequence: CASSMGTLLPEQFF. CDR3 nucleotides: TGTGCCAGCAGTATGGGGACACTACTTCCTGAGCAGTTCTTC.

The chain has TRBV2 and TRBJ1-1, with D perhaps matching TRBD1 (6 bases). CDR1 and CDR2 (germline): SNHLY, FYNNEI. This CDR3 region has 15 residues. The V end was cut by 7 bases, the J end by 1 base, with 16 bases between. This CDR3 reads CASIPQGLPNTEAFF. The CDR3 region has the DNA TGTGCCAGCATCCCACAGGGATTACCGAACACTGAAGCTTTCTTT.